One and the same sample provided the 27 T cell receptor beta chains below, sequenced in a study of cytomegalovirus exposure and HLA in healthy donors. PCR involved 60 Vbeta and 13 Jbeta primers. Here immunoSEQ multiplex PCR was the method, and the copy in TCRdb shows in-frame clones only, minus some. The sample contains about 90,000 clones, less than 80% of which appear only once. Sequencing input: PBMCs. These receptor sequences come from a woman aged 45-59 years in good health and CMV-seropositive.

The V and J genes are TRBV19 and TRBJ1-6; TRBD1 matches 8 bases. Trimming removed 6 bases from V and 10 bases from J; junction bases left unmatched: 8. The CDR3 is 14 residues long. Germline assignment: CDR1 LNHDA and CDR2 SQIVND (reference sequence). As DNA, the CDR3 is TGTGCCAGTAGGACAACAGGGGGTGTCTCACCCCTCCACTTT. Protein sequence: CASRTTGGVSPLHF.

This chain connects TRBV6-5 to TRBJ1-3; no clear D gene. Germline CDR1 MNHEY, CDR2 SVGAGI. The length of the CDR3 is 13 residues. Trimming took 6 bases from V and 3 from J, leaving 9 bases between them. For the CDR3, the DNA is TGTGCCAGCAGCAGTGATTTTGGAAACACCATATATTTT. Its translation is CASSSDFGNTIYF.

This clone appeared a few times. The chain links TRBV19 to TRBJ2-5; TRBD1 is a possible D gene (7 bases). With 6 bases removed from V and 5 bases from J, the gap between germline ends came to 19 bases. Germline values: CDR1 LNHDA, CDR2 SQIVND (reference sequence). The CDR3 loop spans 15 amino acids. The chain's CDR3 is CASSPDRPGGETQYF. The CDR3 region has the DNA TGTGCCAGTAGCCCCGACCGTCCAGGGGGGGAGACCCAGTACTTC.

V and J are TRBV7-9 and TRBJ1-2; D may be TRBD1 (5 bases). V was cut by 5 bases and J by 2 bases, with 15 bases left in between. The CDR3 is 15 amino acids. The germline V gene has CDR1 SEHNR and CDR2 FQNEAQ (reference sequence). The CDR3 nucleotides read TGTGCCAGCAGCCCCAGCAGGGTTGGAAACTATGGCTACACCTTC. This encodes CASSPSRVGNYGYTF.

The chain joins TRBV5-1 to TRBJ2-5, with TRBD1 matching over 9 bases. Germline CDR1 is SGHRS and CDR2 is YFSETQ. This CDR3 is 14 amino acids long. With 2 bases clipped from V and 5 bases from J, the junction kept 4 bases outside the gene matches. The CDR3 coding sequence is TGCGCCAGCAGCTTAAGGACAGGGGAGGAGACCCAGTACTTC. It yields the protein CASSLRTGEETQYF.

V is TRBV27 and J is TRBJ2-7; tentatively, D is TRBD2 (6 bases). The CDR3 loop spans 14 amino acids. Germline CDR1 is MNHEY and CDR2 is SMNVEV (reference sequence). Trimming left V 3 bases short and J 2 bases short, with 11 bases between. CDR3 amino acids: CASSFGGAPYEQYF. In DNA form, the CDR3 reads TGTGCCAGCAGTTTCGGCGGGGCTCCCTACGAGCAGTACTTC.

In DNA, the CDR3 is TGCAGCGTTACCACAGGGGCGTATGGCTACACCTTC. It codes for CSVTTGAYGYTF. This chain uses TRBV29-1 with TRBJ1-2; 7 bases are a match to TRBD1. CDR3 size: 12 residues. Germline CDR1 SQVTM, CDR2 ANQGSEA. The junction had 5 bases not matched to a gene; V was cut back by 5 bases and J by 5 bases.

The rearrangement uses TRBV2 and TRBJ2-7; TRBD1 is a possible D gene (6 bases). CDR1 and CDR2 from the germline V gene are SNHLY and FYNNEI. The CDR3 consists of 12 residues. Between the trimmed V and J ends, which lost 8 bases and 4 bases, there was a span of 12 bases. CDR3 region: CASAPQGYEQYF. The CDR3 coding sequence is TGTGCCAGCGCCCCACAGGGATACGAGCAGTACTTC.

This chain links TRBV6-1 with TRBJ2-1; TRBD1 is a possible D gene (6 bases). Trimming removed 4 bases from V and 5 bases from J, with 15 bases in between. Germline CDR1 reads MNHNS; CDR2 reads SASEGT. This CDR3 has 15 amino acids. CDR3 DNA sequence: TGTGCCAGCAGTGGTTCATACAGGGAAGACAATGAGCAGTTCTTC. The encoded protein is CASSGSYREDNEQFF.

The table lists this clone with a count of one. This sequence joins TRBV28 and TRBJ1-5; 8 bases map to TRBD1. Unmatched junction bases numbered 6, after V lost 5 bases and J lost 6 bases. CDR1 and CDR2 (germline): MDHEN, SYDVKM. The CDR3 is made up of 14 amino acids. CDR3 sequence (DNA): TGTGCCAGCAGTACCGGACAGGGACGTCAGCCCCAGCATTTT. Encoded protein: CASSTGQGRQPQHF. Variable domain in full (rest from reference TRBV28 and TRBJ1-5): DVKVTQSSRYLVKRTGEKVFLECVQDMDHENMFWYRQDPGLGLRLIYFSYDVKMKEKGDIPEGYSVSREKKERFSLILESASTNQTSMYLCASSTGQGRQPQHFGDGTRLSIL.

The J gene is TRBJ1-6, the V gene TRBV6-5; D unclear. V was trimmed by 4 bases and J by 9 bases, leaving 7 bases between them. The CDR3 covers 12 residues. From germline, CDR1 is MNHEY and CDR2 SVGAGI. The CDR3 DNA is TGTGCCAGCAGTTCTAGAGGTTCACCCCTCCACTTT. The encoded protein is CASSSRGSPLHF.

This sequence joins TRBV4-3 and TRBJ1-1, with D unresolved. The length of the CDR3 is 15 residues. Germline lookup yields CDR1 LGHNA and CDR2 YSLEER. Trimming pared 0 bases from V and 6 bases from J, leaving 14 bases between. The CDR3 DNA reads as TGCGCCAGCAGCCAAGAATGGGTGATGGGCTCTGAAGCTTTCTTT. Translated, it gives CASSQEWVMGSEAFF.

The rearrangement uses TRBV25-1 and TRBJ1-2, with D tentatively TRBD1 (6 bases). Germline lookup yields CDR1 MGHDK and CDR2 SYGVNS. The CDR3 totals 12 residues. Trimming removed 6 bases at V and 7 bases at J, with 12 bases between. The CDR3 bases are TGTGCCAGCAGAGGGGGGGGGACTGGCTACACCTTC. It codes for CASRGGGTGYTF.

The V and J genes are TRBV9 and TRBJ1-1, with 7 bases aligning to TRBD1. From germline, CDR1 is SGDLS and CDR2 YYNGEE. CDR3 length: 14 residues. The J segment lost 5 bases and the V segment lost 3 bases, leaving 7 bases of the junction unmatched. The CDR3 loop is CASSATTGITEAFF. In DNA form, the CDR3 reads TGTGCCAGCAGCGCCACGACAGGGATAACTGAAGCTTTCTTT.

This clone was found a few times. This chain uses TRBV5-6 with TRBJ2-7; the match to TRBD2 covers 7 bases. V lost 3 bases and J lost 2; bases outside the gene matches: 2. Germline V lookup: CDR1 SGHDT, CDR2 YYEEEE. The CDR3 is 13 residues long. CDR3 sequence: CASSSRGAYEQYF. CDR3 DNA sequence: TGTGCCAGCAGCTCCCGGGGGGCCTACGAGCAGTACTTC. The full variable domain, in which reference TRBV5-6 and TRBJ2-7 provide the parts outside the CDR3, is DAGVTQSPTHLIKTRGQQVTLRCSPKSGHDTVSWYQQALGQGPQFIFQYYEEEERQRGNFPDRFSGHQFPNYSSELNVNALLLGDSALYLCASSSRGAYEQYFGPGTRLTVT.

As regards this clone: The germline gene is not matched at one end of the junction; a read error may be the cause. This chain connects TRBV10-3 to TRBJ2-5, with 7 bases fitting TRBD1. Germline-derived CDR1 and CDR2 are ENHRY and SYGVKD. This CDR3 contains 15 residues. The CDR3 DNA reads as TGTGCCATCAGTGAAACAGGGGAGAACCAGGAGACCCAGTACTTC. Amino acids: CAISETGENQETQYF.

V gene TRBV7-2 combines with J gene TRBJ1-6; 7 bases are a match to TRBD1. Trimming removed 1 base from V and 8 bases from J; junction bases left unmatched: 5. The CDR3 is 15 amino acids. The germline V gene encodes CDR1 SGHTA and CDR2 FQGNSA. The CDR3 bases are TGTGCCAGCAGCTTAGTAGGGACAGAGGATTCACCCCTCCACTTT. It is translated as CASSLVGTEDSPLHF.

The V call is TRBV6-1, the J call TRBJ1-2; D ambiguous. Germline values: CDR1 MNHNS, CDR2 SASEGT. The CDR3 is 15 residues long. Trimming left V 0 bases short and J 7 bases short, with 15 bases between. The chain's CDR3 is CASSEASPGVSGYTF. In DNA, the CDR3 is TGTGCCAGCAGTGAAGCAAGTCCGGGAGTCAGTGGCTACACCTTC.

V is TRBV5-1 and J is TRBJ1-2; TRBD1 matches 8 bases. Germline values: CDR1 SGHRS, CDR2 YFSETQ. The CDR3 is 15 amino acids. V lost 6 bases to trimming and J lost 6 bases; unmatched junction nucleotides: 13. This chain's CDR3 is CASKGTGGTRDGYTF. CDR3 nucleotides: TGCGCCAGCAAAGGTACAGGGGGGACTCGTGATGGCTACACCTTC.

The rearrangement uses TRBV7-8 and TRBJ2-5; 16 nucleotides line up with TRBD2. With V trimmed by 4 bases and J by 3 bases, 2 bases remained unmatched. This CDR3 contains 16 residues. Germline CDR1 and CDR2: SGHVS and FQNEAQ. This chain's CDR3 is CASSWGLAGGEETQYF. CDR3 bases: TGTGCCAGCAGCTGGGGACTAGCGGGGGGGGAAGAGACCCAGTACTTC.

In nucleotides, the CDR3 is TGTGCCAGCAGACAGGCAGGGGCCTCCTACGAGCAGTACTTC. It encodes CASRQAGASYEQYF. The chain joins TRBV13 to TRBJ2-7; TRBD1 is a possible D gene (6 bases). This CDR3 comprises 14 residues. Germline V gene data show CDR1 as PRHDT and CDR2 as FYEKMQ (reference sequence). V dropped 6 bases and J dropped 0 bases, with 12 bases sitting between them.

This clone was recorded a few times. The chain employs TRBV30 and TRBJ1-1, with TRBD1 as a possible D gene (6 bases). Germline CDR1 and CDR2: GTSNPN and SVGIG (reference sequence). The CDR3 has 15 residues. V gave up 4 bases and J gave up 4 bases, with 19 bases separating them. CDR3 coding DNA: TGTGCCTGGACTCCTTCAAAGGGGGTCACCACTGAAGCTTTCTTT. Protein sequence: CAWTPSKGVTTEAFF.

This clone has a handful of counts. The chain employs TRBV6-5 and TRBJ1-6; no clear D. The V gene's germline CDR1 is MNHEY and CDR2 SVGAGI. The CDR3 runs 16 residues. V lost 0 bases and J 8 bases, leaving 14 bases between the germline ends. The chain's CDR3 is CASSYSYTSLDSPLHF. DNA of the CDR3: TGTGCCAGCAGTTACTCGTACACGAGTCTAGATTCACCCCTCCACTTT.

This clone appeared once. This rearrangement joins TRBV5-1 to TRBJ2-1, with TRBD1 identical over 12 bases. The CDR3 runs to 14 residues. The V gene end was trimmed by 2 bases and the J gene end by 11 bases; junction bases not matched to a gene: 5. From germline, CDR1 is SGHRS and CDR2 YFSETQ. The CDR3 DNA sequence: TGCGCCAGCAGCTTTACCGGGACAGGGGGCAAGCAGTTCTTC. Amino acid sequence: CASSFTGTGGKQFF.

This clone was recorded a few times. The chain uses TRBV28 and TRBJ1-5; TRBD1 is a possible D gene (5 bases). Trimming shortened V by 2 bases and J by 6 bases, and 14 bases separated the two germline ends. CDR3 length equals 15 residues. Germline CDR1 and CDR2: MDHEN and SYDVKM. CDR3 region: CASSLLLGVPQPQHF. CDR3 bases: TGTGCCAGCAGTTTACTCCTAGGGGTCCCTCAGCCCCAGCATTTT.

The gene calls are TRBV4-1 and TRBJ1-4; D gene unclear. Trimming took 1 base from V and 6 from J, leaving 12 bases between them. Looked up from germline, CDR1 is MGHRA and CDR2 is YSYEKL. This CDR3 contains 15 residues. CDR3: CASSQGYGSDEKLFF. The CDR3 region has the DNA TGCGCCAGCAGCCAAGGATACGGGTCGGATGAAAAACTGTTTTTT.

V is TRBV27 and J is TRBJ1-6; no reliable D call. From germline, CDR1 is MNHEY and CDR2 SMNVEV (reference sequence). V lost 2 bases and J lost 5, with 7 bases in between. The CDR3 loop spans 14 amino acids. This chain's CDR3 is CASSLTSHNSPLHF. The DNA for the CDR3 is TGTGCCAGCAGTTTAACATCGCATAATTCACCCCTCCACTTT.